These T cell receptor beta chains were read from a single sample in a study of T cells after yellow fever vaccination. TCRdb used MiXCR to reprocess the 5' RACE reads, holding one entry per CDR3 protein. The sample has around 360,000 distinct CDR3 sequences, roughly 12% seen once; the top ten hold around 18%. This specimen consisted of PBMCs, obtained on the day of the first yellow fever vaccination. These receptors came from a man aged 18 to 30 who received the YFV17D yellow fever vaccine. The CDR3 runs from the conserved cysteine through the conserved F or W. D genes are given only for firm matches.

D	V	J	CDR3
NA	TRBV7-2	TRBJ1-6	CASRGTDYNSPLHF
TRBD1	TRBV6-1	TRBJ2-2	CASSRTLQGETGELFF
TRBD2	TRBV24-1	TRBJ2-1	CATSAKIRPAGGPRDEQFF
NA	TRBV12-3/TRBV12-4	TRBJ2-5	CASSSPATGLETQYF
TRBD2	TRBV6-2/TRBV6-3	TRBJ2-1	CASSYSTSGGAFHEQFF
TRBD2	TRBV9	TRBJ2-7	CASSSPTAGGPYEQYF
TRBD1	TRBV7-2	TRBJ1-6	CASSSSQGVMNSPLHF
TRBD1	TRBV5-1	TRBJ2-1	CASNPTGRNNEQFF
TRBD1	TRBV10-2	TRBJ2-1	CASRARTGYNEQFF
NA	TRBV12-5	TRBJ2-2	CASGLGRNTGELFF
TRBD2	TRBV30	TRBJ2-3	CAWNIAGVTDTQYF
NA	TRBV7-6	TRBJ2-6	CASSLRPTGANVLTF
NA	TRBV7-9	TRBJ1-2	CASSLPPGRPGGYTF
NA	TRBV4-3	TRBJ1-6	CASSQDADLQAPLHF
TRBD1	TRBV7-3	TRBJ2-5	CASSLSGHRGPETQYF
NA	TRBV9	TRBJ2-3	CASSVGLSTDTQYF
TRBD1	TRBV6-5	TRBJ2-7	CASSWDRETYEQYF
NA	TRBV4-3	TRBJ1-1	CASSQVYSQDHQAFF
TRBD2	TRBV20-1	TRBJ2-1	CSAREVGGGAANEQFF
NA	TRBV6-5	TRBJ1-1	CASSYGAGVNTEAFF
NA	TRBV7-2	TRBJ1-2	CASSPRAPPVGYTF
NA	TRBV3-1	TRBJ2-1	CASSRNDGSEQFF
NA	TRBV5-4	TRBJ2-5	CASSSAGPETQYF
NA	TRBV24-1	TRBJ2-1	CATRDPGLNTDNEQFF
NA	TRBV29-1	TRBJ2-2	CSVEDPLTETGELFF
TRBD2	TRBV4-2	TRBJ2-1	CASSQPPGTSGALQFF
NA	TRBV7-2	TRBJ1-6	CASSFPGEPLHF
TRBD1	TRBV3-1	TRBJ2-6	CASKPDPGTAPSGANVLTF
NA	TRBV19	TRBJ1-2	CASGVGGFDGYTF
NA	TRBV29-1	TRBJ1-1	CSAITLNTEAFF
NA	TRBV5-1	TRBJ2-2	CASSPTTGELFF
TRBD1	TRBV19	TRBJ1-2	CASSAGQLYGYTF
NA	TRBV6-1	TRBJ2-7	CASRQGLTYEQYF
TRBD1	TRBV2	TRBJ1-1	CASTNMGQGFENTEAFF
TRBD1	TRBV4-3	TRBJ1-4	CASSQDQKGASEKLFF
NA	TRBV5-1	TRBJ1-1	CASSLDPGNFGATEAFF
NA	TRBV20-1	TRBJ1-3	CSAPGQEVGGNTIYF
TRBD2	TRBV12-3/TRBV12-4	TRBJ2-3	CATTGLAGGTDTQYF
NA	TRBV2	TRBJ1-5	CASNGPNQPQHF
NA	TRBV7-2	TRBJ2-5	CASSLSIREETQYF
NA	TRBV12-3/TRBV12-4	TRBJ1-2	CASSFGRGYGYTF
NA	TRBV3-1	TRBJ2-1	CASSQRSNEQFF
TRBD2	TRBV5-4	TRBJ2-1	CASSLEGRGAAYNEQFF
NA	TRBV18	TRBJ2-7	CASSPSGTAYEQYF
TRBD2	TRBV6-1	TRBJ2-4	CASRDSGGAGIQYF
NA	TRBV7-8	TRBJ2-5	CASSLAWHQETQYF
TRBD1	TRBV6-1	TRBJ2-7	CASRQGQVYEQYF
NA	TRBV5-1	TRBJ2-7	CASSLEGGLMGNEQYF
NA	TRBV6-2/TRBV6-3	TRBJ1-5	CASSPSERGQPQHF
NA	TRBV10-3	TRBJ2-1	CAISEGQTSSYNEQFF
NA	TRBV29-1	TRBJ2-7	CSVTRLSSYEQYF
TRBD2	TRBV4-1	TRBJ2-1	CASSRKVGTSGGVTNKGEQFF
NA	TRBV9	TRBJ1-4	CASSPEGKGREDEKLFF
NA	TRBV5-6	TRBJ1-2	CASAFGGFYGYTF
NA	TRBV7-9	TRBJ2-5	CASSLGAAGVETQYF